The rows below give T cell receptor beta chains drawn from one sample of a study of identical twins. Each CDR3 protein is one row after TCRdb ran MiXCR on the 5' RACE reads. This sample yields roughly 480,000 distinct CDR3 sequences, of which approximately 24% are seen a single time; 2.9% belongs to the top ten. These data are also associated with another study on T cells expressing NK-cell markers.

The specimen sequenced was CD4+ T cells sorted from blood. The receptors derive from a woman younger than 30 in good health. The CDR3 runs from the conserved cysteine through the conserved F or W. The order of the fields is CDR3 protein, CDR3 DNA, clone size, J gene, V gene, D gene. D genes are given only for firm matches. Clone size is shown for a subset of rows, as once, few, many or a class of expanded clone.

CASDRDRRGGYTF | TGTGCCAGCGACCGGGACAGGAGAGGCGGCTACACCTTC | NA | TRBJ1-2 | TRBV11-2 | TRBD1
CSVPMGSSVNYGYTF | TGCAGCGTTCCAATGGGGAGCAGCGTGAACTATGGCTACACCTTC | NA | TRBJ1-2 | TRBV29-1 | NA
CASSLRARDTQYF | TGTGCCAGCAGCTTAAGAGCACGAGATACGCAGTATTTT | many | TRBJ2-3 | TRBV11-2 | NA
CASSYSIPAGVEQFF | TGTGCCAGCAGTTACTCGATCCCAGCGGGGGTTGAGCAGTTCTTC | NA | TRBJ2-1 | TRBV6-2/TRBV6-3 | TRBD2
CSARAAAGGNTEAFF | TGCAGTGCTAGAGCTGCCGCGGGGGGGAACACTGAAGCTTTCTTT | NA | TRBJ1-1 | TRBV20-1 | NA
CSARDPRKANEQFF | TGCAGTGCTAGAGATCCCAGGAAAGCGAATGAGCAGTTCTTC | once | TRBJ2-1 | TRBV20-1 | NA
CSARRGSSYNEQFF | TGCAGTGCTAGACGCGGGAGCTCCTACAATGAGCAGTTCTTC | few | TRBJ2-1 | TRBV20-1 | TRBD2
CSARQLAGSYEQYF | TGCAGTGCTAGACAGCTAGCGGGGTCCTACGAGCAGTACTTC | NA | TRBJ2-7 | TRBV20-1 | TRBD2
CASQRGGAWNTEAFF | TGTGCCAGCCAGCGAGGGGGGGCGTGGAACACTGAAGCTTTCTTT | NA | TRBJ1-1 | TRBV6-1 | NA
CSASPAQSTDTQYF | TGCAGTGCTAGCCCGGCCCAAAGCACAGATACGCAGTATTTT | NA | TRBJ2-3 | TRBV20-1 | NA
CALGTDNEKLFF | TGTGCGTTAGGGACGGATAATGAAAAACTGTTTTTT | NA | TRBJ1-4 | TRBV30 | NA
CASSPRPVPSSYNEQFF | TGCGCCAGCAGCCCTCGTCCGGTCCCGAGCTCCTACAATGAGCAGTTCTTC | NA | TRBJ2-1 | TRBV5-1 | NA
CASRDGSSYNEQFF | TGTGCCAGCAGGGACGGGAGCTCCTACAATGAGCAGTTCTTC | few | TRBJ2-1 | TRBV6-1 | NA
CASSHYTALSSYEQYF | TGTGCCAGCAGCCATTATACGGCGCTCAGCTCCTACGAGCAGTACTTC | NA | TRBJ2-7 | TRBV12-3/TRBV12-4 | NA
CAISESIRTKTQYF | TGTGCCATCAGTGAGTCTATCCGCACAAAGACCCAGTACTTC | NA | TRBJ2-5 | TRBV10-3 | NA
CSVARGLAGYEQFF | TGCAGCGTTGCTAGGGGGTTAGCGGGCTACGAGCAGTTCTTC | NA | TRBJ2-1 | TRBV29-1 | NA
CAISDTGRGVQPQHF | TGTGCCATCAGTGACACGGGCAGGGGAGTACAGCCCCAGCATTTT | NA | TRBJ1-5 | TRBV10-3 | NA
CSVEEAGGSDTQYF | TGCAGCGTTGAAGAGGCGGGGGGCTCAGATACGCAGTATTTT | few | TRBJ2-3 | TRBV29-1 | TRBD2
CASSRPGLAVNNEQFF | TGTGCCAGCAGTCGCCCGGGACTAGCGGTTAACAATGAGCAGTTCTTC | NA | TRBJ2-1 | TRBV12-3/TRBV12-4 | TRBD2
CASKEDSYNEQFF | TGTGCCAGCAAGGAAGACTCCTACAATGAGCAGTTCTTC | many | TRBJ2-1 | TRBV6-2/TRBV6-3 | NA
CASGLVRGTEFANEQYF | TGTGCTAGTGGTTTGGTACGAGGGACAGAATTTGCGAACGAGCAGTACTTC | NA | TRBJ2-7 | TRBV12-5 | TRBD1
CSVVASATYEQYF | TGCAGCGTTGTCGCGAGCGCGACCTACGAGCAGTACTTC | once | TRBJ2-7 | TRBV29-1 | NA
CASSPLRTVVADTQYF | TGTGCCAGCAGTCCTTTAAGGACCGTAGTGGCAGATACGCAGTATTTT | few | TRBJ2-3 | TRBV12-3/TRBV12-4 | NA
CASQRDTGIHYGYTF | TGTGCCAGCCAAAGGGACACAGGAATCCACTATGGCTACACCTTC | few | TRBJ1-2 | TRBV2 | NA
CASSPWASGRTDTQYF | TGTGCCAGCAGCCCTTGGGCTAGCGGGAGGACGGATACGCAGTATTTT | NA | TRBJ2-3 | TRBV7-9 | TRBD2
CASSDLGQVSYEQYF | TGCGCCAGCAGCGATCTAGGACAGGTATCCTACGAGCAGTACTTC | NA | TRBJ2-7 | TRBV5-1 | TRBD1
CSARTSGKTQYF | TGCAGTGCTAGGACTAGCGGAAAGACCCAGTACTTC | few | TRBJ2-5 | TRBV20-1 | TRBD2
CASSQRGGLAGTGELFF | TGTGCCAGCAGCCAGAGAGGAGGACTAGCTGGAACCGGGGAGCTGTTTTTT | NA | TRBJ2-2 | TRBV4-2 | TRBD2
CASSERGSPTYEQYF | TGTGCCAGCAGTGAACGGGGTTCGCCTACCTACGAGCAGTACTTC | NA | TRBJ2-7 | TRBV6-1 | NA
CASSPKPDTEAFF | TGTGCCAGCAGTCCCAAGCCGGACACTGAAGCTTTCTTT | many | TRBJ1-1 | TRBV12-3/TRBV12-4 | NA
CASSSAGQGGYEQYF | TGTGCCAGCAGCTCGGCCGGGCAGGGGGGATACGAGCAGTACTTC | few | TRBJ2-7 | TRBV7-9 | NA
CASSYSGGKGYEQYF | TGTGCCAGCAGTTACTCTGGCGGGAAAGGTTACGAGCAGTACTTC | NA | TRBJ2-7 | TRBV6-5 | NA
CASSSMPRRASTGELFF | TGTGCCAGCAGCTCAATGCCGAGGAGGGCGAGCACCGGGGAGCTGTTTTTT | few | TRBJ2-2 | TRBV7-8 | NA
CSARVSSNQPQHF | TGCAGTGCTAGAGTTAGTAGCAATCAGCCCCAGCATTTT | NA | TRBJ1-5 | TRBV20-1 | NA
CSAGSASGGGETQYF | TGCAGTGCTGGGTCCGCAAGCGGGGGAGGCGAGACCCAGTACTTC | NA | TRBJ2-5 | TRBV20-1 | TRBD2
CASSARDRGPRQYF | TGTGCCAGCAGCGCCCGGGACAGGGGGCCCAGGCAGTACTTC | NA | TRBJ2-7 | TRBV9 | TRBD1
CSVGNRGLDTEAFF | TGCAGCGTTGGGAACAGGGGGTTGGACACTGAAGCTTTCTTT | NA | TRBJ1-1 | TRBV29-1 | TRBD1
CSARDYRVATDTQYF | TGCAGTGCTAGAGATTACAGGGTAGCCACAGATACGCAGTATTTT | NA | TRBJ2-3 | TRBV20-1 | NA
CASKDGPSNQPQHF | TGTGCCAGCAAGGACGGACCTTCCAATCAGCCCCAGCATTTT | few | TRBJ1-5 | TRBV6-1 | NA
CASSFTRGGRDTDTQYF | TGTGCCAGCAGCTTTACCCGGGGAGGGCGAGACACAGATACGCAGTATTTT | few | TRBJ2-3 | TRBV7-2 | TRBD2